This TCR beta chain was captured by sequencing in a study of PD-L1 blockade in urothelial cancer. The time point here: pretreatment peripheral blood. Patients were living with locally advanced or metastatic urothelial carcinoma. Clones were read by immunoSEQ multiplex PCR, and TCRdb kept only the in-frame ones, dropping some. The data hold under 55,000 clones, with 80% to 90% observed a single time. This clone was counted a few times. Its matching antigen is unknown. Study observations and caveats: In blood at 3 weeks, tumor-associated clones expanded more among patients with durable benefit.

This CDR3 contains 16 residues. The germline gives CDR1 SGDLS, CDR2 YYNGEE. Losses at the gene ends were 4 bases for V and 2 bases for J; bases not matched to a gene: 7. The gene calls are TRBV9 and TRBJ2-3; 10 bases map to TRBD2. The sample in question was PBMCs, obtained around atezolizumab (anti-PD-L1) treatment. The sequence was collected from a man between 65 and 85 years old with urothelial cancer. The CDR3 spells CASSTGTSAYTDTQYF. CDR3 DNA: TGTGCCAGCAGCACGGGGACTAGCGCGTACACAGATACGCAGTATTTT.